This T cell receptor (beta chain) was recorded in a study of cytomegalovirus exposure and HLA in healthy donors. The assay was immunoSEQ multiplex PCR, and TCRdb's table has in-frame clones only and misses some. The sample lists approximately 220,000 clones, over 80% seen once, with roughly 13% in the top ten. This CDR3 comprises 17 residues. V was pared by 6 bases and J by 5 bases, with 13 bases of the junction left unmatched. Germline V gene sequence: CDR1 SGHNT, CDR2 YENEEA. Sequenced sample: PBMCs. The V call is TRBV11-3, the J call TRBJ2-5, with 12 positions matching TRBD2. This receptor was obtained from a woman in her thirties in good health and CMV-seropositive. The CDR3 bases are TGTGCCAGCAGATGCCTGCCTAGCGGGAGGGCGAGGGAGACCCAGTACTTC. This encodes CASRCLPSGRARETQYF.